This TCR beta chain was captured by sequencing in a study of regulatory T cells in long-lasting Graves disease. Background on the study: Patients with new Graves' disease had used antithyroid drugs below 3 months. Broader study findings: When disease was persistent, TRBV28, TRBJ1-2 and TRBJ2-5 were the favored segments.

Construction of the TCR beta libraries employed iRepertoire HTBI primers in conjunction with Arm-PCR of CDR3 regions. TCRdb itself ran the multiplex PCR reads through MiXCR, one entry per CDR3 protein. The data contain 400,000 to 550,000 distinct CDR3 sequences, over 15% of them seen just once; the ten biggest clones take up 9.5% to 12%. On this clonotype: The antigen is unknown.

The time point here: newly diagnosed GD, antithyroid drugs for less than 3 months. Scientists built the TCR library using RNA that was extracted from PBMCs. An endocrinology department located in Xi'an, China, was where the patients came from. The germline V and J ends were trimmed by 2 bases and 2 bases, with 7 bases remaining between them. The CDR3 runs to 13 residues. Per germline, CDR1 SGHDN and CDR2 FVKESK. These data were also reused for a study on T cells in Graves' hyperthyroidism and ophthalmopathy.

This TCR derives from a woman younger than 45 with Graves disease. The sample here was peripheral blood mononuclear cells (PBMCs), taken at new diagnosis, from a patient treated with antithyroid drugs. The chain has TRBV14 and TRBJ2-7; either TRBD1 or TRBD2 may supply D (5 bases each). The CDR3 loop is CASSQPGPYEQYF. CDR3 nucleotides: TGTGCCAGCAGCCAACCGGGACCCTACGAGCAGTACTTC.